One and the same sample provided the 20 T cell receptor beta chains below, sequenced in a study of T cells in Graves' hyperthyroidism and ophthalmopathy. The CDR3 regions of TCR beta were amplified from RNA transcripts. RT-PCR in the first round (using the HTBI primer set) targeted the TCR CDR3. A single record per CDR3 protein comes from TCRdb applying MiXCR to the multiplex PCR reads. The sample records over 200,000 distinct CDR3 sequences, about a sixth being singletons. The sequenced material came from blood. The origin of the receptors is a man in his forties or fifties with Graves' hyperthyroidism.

The CDR3 DNA is TGTGCCACCAGCAACCTCCGGGGGATGAACACTGAAGCTTTCTTT. Its translation is CATSNLRGMNTEAFF. The chain recombines TRBV15 with TRBJ1-1; D is perhaps TRBD1 (5 bases). This CDR3 is built from 15 residues. Trimming stripped 4 bases from V and 0 bases from J, with 12 bases between. Germline CDR1 reads LNHNV; CDR2 reads YYDKDF (reference sequence).

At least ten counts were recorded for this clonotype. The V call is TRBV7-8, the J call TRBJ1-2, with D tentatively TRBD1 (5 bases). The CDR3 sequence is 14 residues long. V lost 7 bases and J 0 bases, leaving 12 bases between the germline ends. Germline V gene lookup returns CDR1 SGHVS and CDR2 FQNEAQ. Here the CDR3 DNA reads TGTGCCAGCACATGGGGGGGGGCTAACTATGGCTACACCTTC. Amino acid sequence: CASTWGGANYGYTF.

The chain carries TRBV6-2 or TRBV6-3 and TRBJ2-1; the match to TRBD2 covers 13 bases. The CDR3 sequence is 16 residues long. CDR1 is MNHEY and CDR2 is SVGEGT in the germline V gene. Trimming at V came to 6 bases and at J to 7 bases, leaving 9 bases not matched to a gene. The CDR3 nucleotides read TGTGCCAGCAGAAATGCCGGGACTAGCGGGGCTAATGAGCAGTTCTTC. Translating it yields CASRNAGTSGANEQFF.

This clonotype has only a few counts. This chain's CDR3 is CASSLISPPDTATF. CDR3 DNA sequence: TGCGCCAGCAGCTTGATTTCTCCCCCCGACACGGCCACCTTC. This sequence joins TRBV5-1 and TRBJ1-2, with D uncertain. Trimming shortened V by 1 base and J by 13 bases, and 20 bases separated the two germline ends. CDR3 length: 14 amino acids. Germline lookup yields CDR1 SGHRS and CDR2 YFSETQ.

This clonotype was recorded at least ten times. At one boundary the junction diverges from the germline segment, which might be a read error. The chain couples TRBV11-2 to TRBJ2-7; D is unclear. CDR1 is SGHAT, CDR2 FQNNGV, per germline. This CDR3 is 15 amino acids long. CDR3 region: CASSLIGPFSSEQYF. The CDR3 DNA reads TGTGCCAGCAGCTTAATCGGGCCCTTCTCCTCCGAGCAGTACTTC.

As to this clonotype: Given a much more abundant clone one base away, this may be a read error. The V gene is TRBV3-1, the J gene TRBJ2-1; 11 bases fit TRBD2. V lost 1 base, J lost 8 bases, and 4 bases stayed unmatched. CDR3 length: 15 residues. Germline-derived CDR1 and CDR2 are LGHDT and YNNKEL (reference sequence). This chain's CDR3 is CASSQVLAGDDEQFF. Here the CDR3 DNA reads TGTGCCAGCAGCCAAGTACTAGCGGGGGACGATGAGCAGTTCTTC.

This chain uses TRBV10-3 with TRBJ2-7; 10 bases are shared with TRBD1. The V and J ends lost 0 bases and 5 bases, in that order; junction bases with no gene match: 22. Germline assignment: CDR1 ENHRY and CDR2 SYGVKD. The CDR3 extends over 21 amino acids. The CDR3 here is CAISESGSGWFESGQGNEQYF. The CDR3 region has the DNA TGTGCCATCAGTGAGTCTGGGTCTGGGTGGTTTGAATCGGGACAGGGGAACGAGCAGTACTTC.

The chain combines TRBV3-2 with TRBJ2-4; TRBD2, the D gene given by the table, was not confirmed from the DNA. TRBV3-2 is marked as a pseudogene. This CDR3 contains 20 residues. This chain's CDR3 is CASRTITSGRSPSVENIQYF. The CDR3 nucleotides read TGTGCCAGCAGGACAATAACTAGCGGGAGGTCACCATCGGTCGAAAACATTCAGTACTTC.

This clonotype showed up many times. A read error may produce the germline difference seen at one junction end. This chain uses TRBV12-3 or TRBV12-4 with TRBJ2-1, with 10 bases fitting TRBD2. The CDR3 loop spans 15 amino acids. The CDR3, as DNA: TGTGCCAGCAGGTTAGCGGGAGGTCCCTACAATGAGCAGTTCTTC. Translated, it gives CASRLAGGPYNEQFF.

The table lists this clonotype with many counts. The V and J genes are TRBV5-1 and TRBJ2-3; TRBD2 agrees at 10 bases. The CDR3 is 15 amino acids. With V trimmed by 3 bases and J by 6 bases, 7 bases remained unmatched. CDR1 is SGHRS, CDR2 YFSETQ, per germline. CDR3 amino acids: CASSWASGSPDTQYF. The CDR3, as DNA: TGCGCCAGCAGCTGGGCTAGCGGGAGTCCCGATACGCAGTATTTT.

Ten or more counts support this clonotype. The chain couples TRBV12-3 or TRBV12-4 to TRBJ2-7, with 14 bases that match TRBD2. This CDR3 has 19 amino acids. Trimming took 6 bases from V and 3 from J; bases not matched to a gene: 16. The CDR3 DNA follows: TGTGCCAGCAGCCCAGGGTCGAGACTAGCGGGAGGGCCTATCTACGAGCAGTACTTC. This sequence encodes CASSPGSRLAGGPIYEQYF.

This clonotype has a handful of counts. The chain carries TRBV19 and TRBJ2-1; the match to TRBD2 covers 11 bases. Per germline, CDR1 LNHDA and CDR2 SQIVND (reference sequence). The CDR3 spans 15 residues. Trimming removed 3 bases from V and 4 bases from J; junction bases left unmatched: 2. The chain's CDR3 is CASSMTSGAYNEQFF. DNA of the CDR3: TGTGCCAGTAGTATGACTAGCGGGGCTTACAATGAGCAGTTCTTC.

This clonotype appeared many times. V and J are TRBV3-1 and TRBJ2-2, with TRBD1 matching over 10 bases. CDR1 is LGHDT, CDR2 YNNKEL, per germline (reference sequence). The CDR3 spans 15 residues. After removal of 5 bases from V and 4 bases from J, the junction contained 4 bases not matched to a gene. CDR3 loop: CASSARDRGTGELFF. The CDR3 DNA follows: TGTGCCAGCAGCGCCCGGGACAGGGGCACCGGGGAGCTGTTTTTT. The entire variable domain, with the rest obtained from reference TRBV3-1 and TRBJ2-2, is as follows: DTAVSQTPKYLVTQMGNDKSIKCEQNLGHDTMYWYKQDSKKFLKIMFSYNNKELIINETVPNRFSPKSPDKAHLNLHINSLELGDSAVYFCASSARDRGTGELFFGEGSRLTVL.

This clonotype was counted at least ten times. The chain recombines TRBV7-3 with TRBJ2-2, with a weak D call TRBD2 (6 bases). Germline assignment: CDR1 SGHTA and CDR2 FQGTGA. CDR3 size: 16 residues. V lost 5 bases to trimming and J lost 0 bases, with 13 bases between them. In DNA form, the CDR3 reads TGTGCCAGCAGCCTCGTAGCGGTCGCGAACACCGGGGAGCTGTTTTTT. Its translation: CASSLVAVANTGELFF.

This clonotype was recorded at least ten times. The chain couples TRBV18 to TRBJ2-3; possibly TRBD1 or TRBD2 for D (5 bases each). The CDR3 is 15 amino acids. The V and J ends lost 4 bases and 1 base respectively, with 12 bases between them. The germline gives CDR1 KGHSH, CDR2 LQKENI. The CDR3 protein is CASSLRGPRTDTQYF. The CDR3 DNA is TGTGCCAGCTCACTGAGGGGCCCTCGCACAGATACGCAGTATTTT.

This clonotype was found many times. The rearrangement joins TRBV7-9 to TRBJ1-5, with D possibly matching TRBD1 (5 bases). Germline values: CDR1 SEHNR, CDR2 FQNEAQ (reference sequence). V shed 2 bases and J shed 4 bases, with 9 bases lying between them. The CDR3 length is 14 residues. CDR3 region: CASSLTDSNQPQHF. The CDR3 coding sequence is TGTGCCAGCAGCTTAACAGACAGTAATCAGCCCCAGCATTTT.

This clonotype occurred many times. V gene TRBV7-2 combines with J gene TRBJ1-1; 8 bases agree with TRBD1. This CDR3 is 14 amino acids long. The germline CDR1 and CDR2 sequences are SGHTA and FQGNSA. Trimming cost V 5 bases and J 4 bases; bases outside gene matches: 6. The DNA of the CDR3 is TGTGCCAGCAGCCCGGACAGGGTTGGCACTGAAGCTTTCTTT. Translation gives CASSPDRVGTEAFF.

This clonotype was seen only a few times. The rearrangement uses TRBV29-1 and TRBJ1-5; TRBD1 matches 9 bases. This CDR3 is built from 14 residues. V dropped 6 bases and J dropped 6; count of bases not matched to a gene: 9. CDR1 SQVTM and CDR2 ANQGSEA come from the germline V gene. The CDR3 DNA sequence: TGCAGCGTCCCCAGGACAGGGGAAAGTCAGCCCCAGCATTTT. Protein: CSVPRTGESQPQHF.

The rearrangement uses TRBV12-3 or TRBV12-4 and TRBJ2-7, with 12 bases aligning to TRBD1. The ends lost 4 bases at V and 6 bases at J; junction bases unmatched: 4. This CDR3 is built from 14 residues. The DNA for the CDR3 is TGTGCCAGCAGTTCCGGGACAGGGGGCATCGAGCAGTACTTC. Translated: CASSSGTGGIEQYF.

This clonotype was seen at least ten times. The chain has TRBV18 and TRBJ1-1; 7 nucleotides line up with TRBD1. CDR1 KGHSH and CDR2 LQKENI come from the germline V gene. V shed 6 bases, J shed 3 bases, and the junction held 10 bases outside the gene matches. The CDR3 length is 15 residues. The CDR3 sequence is CASSPTTGSDTEAFF. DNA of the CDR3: TGTGCCAGCTCTCCCACGACAGGGAGTGACACTGAAGCTTTCTTT.